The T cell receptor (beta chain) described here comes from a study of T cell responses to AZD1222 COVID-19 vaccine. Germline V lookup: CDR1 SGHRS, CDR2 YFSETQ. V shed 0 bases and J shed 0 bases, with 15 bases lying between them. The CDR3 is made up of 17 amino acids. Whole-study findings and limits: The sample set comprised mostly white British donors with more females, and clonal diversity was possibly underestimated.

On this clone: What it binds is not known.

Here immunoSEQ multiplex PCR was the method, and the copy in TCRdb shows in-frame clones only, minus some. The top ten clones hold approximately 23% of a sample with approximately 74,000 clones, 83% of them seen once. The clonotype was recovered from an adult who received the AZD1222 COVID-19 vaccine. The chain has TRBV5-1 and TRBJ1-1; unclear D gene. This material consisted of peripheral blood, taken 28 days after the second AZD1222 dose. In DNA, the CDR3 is TGCGCCAGCAGCTTGGCCGCCCGGTCCCCTATGAACACTGAAGCTTTCTTT. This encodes CASSLAARSPMNTEAFF.